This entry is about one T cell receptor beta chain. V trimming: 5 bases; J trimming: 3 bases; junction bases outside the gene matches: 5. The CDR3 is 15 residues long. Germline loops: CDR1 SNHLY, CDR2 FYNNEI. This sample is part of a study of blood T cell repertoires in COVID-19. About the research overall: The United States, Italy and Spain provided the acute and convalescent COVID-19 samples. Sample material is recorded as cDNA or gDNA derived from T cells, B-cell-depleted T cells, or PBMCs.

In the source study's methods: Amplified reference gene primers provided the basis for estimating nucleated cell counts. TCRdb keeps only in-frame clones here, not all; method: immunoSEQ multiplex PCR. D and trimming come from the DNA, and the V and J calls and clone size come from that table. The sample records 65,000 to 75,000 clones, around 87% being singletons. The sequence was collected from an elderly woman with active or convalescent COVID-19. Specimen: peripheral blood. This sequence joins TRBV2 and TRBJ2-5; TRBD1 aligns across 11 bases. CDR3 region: CASSHGTGGEETQYF. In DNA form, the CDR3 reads TGTGCCAGCAGTCACGGGACAGGGGGTGAAGAGACCCAGTACTTC.